The 16 T cell receptor beta chains presented below share a single source sample, sequenced in a study of T cell responses to AZD1222 COVID-19 vaccine. Sequencing was performed with immunoSEQ multiplex PCR; in TCRdb, only in-frame clones are kept and a portion is missing. The sample yields more than 95,000 clones, roughly nine tenths seen once. The specimen comprised peripheral blood, sampled 28 days after the second dose of the MenACWY control vaccine. The origin of the receptors is an adult who received the MenACWY meningococcal vaccine as a control.

The chain recombines TRBV7-3 with TRBJ2-6, with TRBD1 matching over 7 bases. The CDR3 runs to 18 residues. V lost 7 bases to trimming and J lost 1 base; unmatched junction nucleotides: 13. Germline V gene data show CDR1 as SGHTA and CDR2 as FQGTGA. CDR3 coding DNA: TGTGCCAGCACCCTGCGTGGGACAGCCTCTTCTGGGGCCAACGTCCTGACTTTC. Translation: CASTLRGTASSGANVLTF.

The chain is built from TRBV7-2 and TRBJ1-1; the D is unclear. The V and J ends lost 1 base and 1 base respectively, with 7 bases between them. The CDR3 loop spans 14 amino acids. Germline V gene lookup returns CDR1 SGHTA and CDR2 FQGNSA. The CDR3 DNA sequence: TGTGCCAGCAGCTTAGTTGGGCCGAACACTGAAGCTTTCTTT. It codes for CASSLVGPNTEAFF.

This sequence joins TRBV4-2 and TRBJ2-3; D is perhaps TRBD1 (5 bases). Germline-derived CDR1 and CDR2 are LGHNA and YNFKEQ. V was shortened by 4 bases and J by 1 base, with 6 bases between the two germline ends. The CDR3 runs 13 residues. Here the CDR3 reads CASSPQGTDTQYF. The CDR3 DNA is TGTGCCAGCAGCCCACAGGGCACAGATACGCAGTATTTT.

V usage is TRBV9 and J usage is TRBJ2-1; possible D gene TRBD1, 5 bases. CDR1 is SGDLS, CDR2 YYNGEE, per germline. The CDR3 runs 17 residues. V was pared by 0 bases and J by 8 bases, with 21 bases between. The CDR3 bases are TGTGCCAGCAGCGTAGATGAGGAAAAGGGGCGCAAAGATGAGCAGTTCTTC. Encoded protein: CASSVDEEKGRKDEQFF.

The J gene is TRBJ2-3, the V gene TRBV24-1; 8 bases map to TRBD2. The CDR3 is 18 amino acids. Germline lookup yields CDR1 KGHDR and CDR2 SFDVKD. The trim removed 4 bases at V and 0 bases at J, leaving 11 bases unmatched. The CDR3 sequence is CATSEALGGGSSTDTQYF. In DNA, the CDR3 is TGTGCCACCAGTGAAGCACTCGGGGGGGGATCTAGCACAGATACGCAGTATTTT.

The rearrangement joins TRBV4-2 to TRBJ2-5; D is tentatively TRBD1 or TRBD2 (5 bases each). The CDR3 runs to 16 residues. Germline CDR1 reads LGHNA; CDR2 reads YNFKEQ. Between the trimmed V and J ends, which lost 4 bases and 0 bases, there was a span of 15 bases. This CDR3 is CASSRTGTDNQETQYF. CDR3 nucleotides: TGTGCCAGCAGCCGGACCGGGACCGACAACCAAGAGACCCAGTACTTC.

J is TRBJ2-7 and V is TRBV28, with TRBD2 matching 7 bases. The CDR3 loop spans 18 amino acids. The germline V gene has CDR1 MDHEN and CDR2 SYDVKM. J was trimmed by 6 bases and V by 1 base; bases with no gene match: 18. CDR3 nucleotide sequence: TGTGCCAGCAGTTTATCCCCGGGGTTAGGGACTACTTTTACCGAGCAGTACTTC. This gives the protein CASSLSPGLGTTFTEQYF.

This clone was recorded a few times. The rearrangement joins TRBV28 to TRBJ1-2; D is undetermined. Trimming took 6 bases from V and 0 from J, leaving 8 bases between them. This CDR3 is 13 amino acids long. In germline, CDR1 is MDHEN, CDR2 SYDVKM. The CDR3 region has the DNA TGTGCCAGCAGGAGAGATGCTAACTATGGCTACACCTTC. Its protein product is CASRRDANYGYTF.

This chain uses TRBV7-2 with TRBJ1-3; possibly TRBD1 for D (6 bases). The CDR3 runs 14 residues. V was shortened by 5 bases and J by 4 bases, with 12 bases between the two germline ends. Looked up from germline, CDR1 is SGHTA and CDR2 is FQGNSA. This CDR3 is CASSHQGLGNTIYF. In DNA, the CDR3 is TGTGCCAGCAGCCATCAGGGGCTCGGAAACACCATATATTTT. The full variable domain, in which reference TRBV7-2 and TRBJ1-3 provide the parts outside the CDR3, is GAGVSQSPSNKVTEKGKDVELRCDPISGHTALYWYRQSLGQGLEFLIYFQGNSAPDKSGLPSDRFSAERTGGSVSTLTIQRTQQEDSAVYLCASSHQGLGNTIYFGEGSWLTVV.

The chain links TRBV19 to TRBJ1-5, with 8 nucleotides matching TRBD1. From germline, CDR1 is LNHDA and CDR2 SQIVND (reference sequence). V lost 4 bases to trimming and J lost 7 bases; unmatched junction nucleotides: 3. The CDR3 extends over 13 amino acids. The CDR3 nucleotides read TGTGCCAGTAGTAAGGACAGGGTGCAGCCCCAGCATTTT. Its protein is CASSKDRVQPQHF.

The chain employs TRBV23-1 and TRBJ1-2, with D perhaps matching TRBD1 (5 bases). TRBV23-1 is filed as an ORF, its function uncertain. There are 14 residues in the CDR3. V was cut by 11 bases and J by 5 bases, with 21 bases left in between. In DNA, the CDR3 is TGCGCCCCCTTAAGCATCGGGACGGGGTATGGCTACACCTTC. It encodes CAPLSIGTGYGYTF.

The chain employs TRBV6-5 and TRBJ1-5, with 8 positions matching TRBD1. CDR3 length equals 14 residues. The V and J ends lost 10 bases and 0 bases, in that order; junction bases with no gene match: 5. Germline V gives CDR1 MNHEY, CDR2 SVGAGI. The CDR3 loop is CATQTGASNQPQHF. CDR3 DNA sequence: TGTGCCACCCAGACAGGGGCTAGCAATCAGCCCCAGCATTTT.

The V and J genes are TRBV4-3 and TRBJ2-3; 10 nucleotides line up with TRBD1. Germline trimming cut 4 bases from V and 4 bases from J; bases unmatched to any gene: 5. The germline V gene encodes CDR1 LGHNA and CDR2 YSLEER. The CDR3 spans 15 residues. For the CDR3, the DNA is TGCGCCAGCAGCCCCAATGGACAGGGGGCAGATACGCAGTATTTT. It yields the protein CASSPNGQGADTQYF.

J is TRBJ1-5 and V is TRBV7-8; D possibly corresponds to TRBD1 (6 bases). There are 18 residues in the CDR3. From germline, CDR1 is SGHVS and CDR2 FQNEAQ. V was shortened by 5 bases and J by 7 bases, with 27 bases between the two germline ends. CDR3 amino acids: CASSRMPVRRQGIQPQHF. The CDR3 bases are TGTGCCAGCAGCCGCATGCCGGTCCGTAGGCAGGGGATACAGCCCCAGCATTTT.

J is TRBJ1-1 and V is TRBV7-3; 10 nucleotides agree with TRBD1. Trimming removed 3 bases from V and 0 bases from J; junction bases left unmatched: 7. The CDR3 runs 17 residues. The germline V gene encodes CDR1 SGHTA and CDR2 FQGTGA. The CDR3 reads CASSLGQGQGMNTEAFF. The CDR3 DNA reads TGTGCCAGCAGCTTGGGACAGGGGCAGGGCATGAACACTGAAGCTTTCTTT.

The chain carries TRBV10-3 and TRBJ2-7; 8 bases fit TRBD2. The CDR3 sequence is 14 residues long. The germline CDR1 and CDR2 sequences are ENHRY and SYGVKD. CDR3 in amino acids: CPTTGGVGPYEQYF. The CDR3 DNA is TGTCCCACAACGGGGGGGGTGGGCCCCTACGAGCAGTACTTC.